This entry lists 23 T cell receptor beta chains sequenced from one sample in a study of shared clonotypes between healthy human individuals. Here immunoSEQ multiplex PCR was the method, and the copy in TCRdb shows in-frame clones only, minus some. The sample consists of fewer than 550,000 clones, roughly 85% of them appearing once. Sequencing was performed on PBMCs. The receptors originated from a woman between 40 and 50 years old in good health. Some clones in this sample may be carry-over from other donors' samples.

The chain carries TRBV7-9 and TRBJ2-2; TRBD2 is a possible D gene (5 bases). V gave up 5 bases and J gave up 6 bases, with 22 bases separating them. Germline V gene data show CDR1 as SEHNR and CDR2 as FQNEAQ (reference sequence). The CDR3 sequence is 17 residues long. CDR3 region: CASSRWFAGNSAGELFF. For the CDR3, the DNA is TGTGCCAGCAGCCGTTGGTTTGCGGGCAATAGCGCCGGGGAGCTGTTTTTT.

The rearrangement links TRBV28 to TRBJ2-6; D might be TRBD1 (6 bases). The CDR3 sequence is 17 residues long. The V and J ends lost 5 bases and 0 bases respectively, with 14 bases between them. Germline V gene data show CDR1 as MDHEN and CDR2 as SYDVKM. The CDR3 nucleotides are TGTGCCAGCAGTGGGTTTACAGGGCGCTCTGGGGCCAACGTCCTGACTTTC. This encodes CASSGFTGRSGANVLTF.

The rearrangement joins TRBV9 to TRBJ2-7; a weak D match, TRBD2 (5 bases). The ends were cut back, 0 bases at V and 2 bases at J, with 9 bases in the middle. The CDR3 extends over 14 amino acids. The germline V gene has CDR1 SGDLS and CDR2 YYNGEE. The CDR3 DNA sequence: TGTGCCAGCAGCGTAGCCATCGGGACCTACGAGCAGTACTTC. Translated: CASSVAIGTYEQYF.

This chain uses TRBV6-6 with TRBJ2-3; D is unclear. The CDR3 is 11 residues long. V lost 6 bases, J lost 4 bases, and 5 bases lay in between. From germline, CDR1 is MNHNY and CDR2 SVGAGI (reference sequence). CDR3 nucleotide sequence: TGTGCCAGCAGCCGGGCAGATACGCAGTATTTT. As protein: CASSRADTQYF.

The chain carries TRBV4-3 and TRBJ1-1, with no clear D. CDR3 length: 15 amino acids. CDR1 LGHNA and CDR2 YSLEER come from the germline V gene. V lost 1 base and J lost 2, with 11 bases in between. The CDR3 DNA reads as TGCGCCAGCAGCCAAGGGCTGGGCGGCAACACTGAAGCTTTCTTT. Translation gives CASSQGLGGNTEAFF.

The chain employs TRBV9 and TRBJ1-3; no clear D. Trimming pared 3 bases from V and 6 bases from J, leaving 13 bases between. There are 14 residues in the CDR3. Germline V lookup: CDR1 SGDLS, CDR2 YYNGEE. The CDR3 nucleotides are TGTGCCAGCAGCGCGCTCTTGCCCGAAAACACCATATATTTT. Protein product: CASSALLPENTIYF.

CDR3 loop: CASSTGLAAGGYNEQFF. For the CDR3, the DNA is TGTGCCAGTAGTACGGGACTAGCGGCCGGTGGTTACAATGAGCAGTTCTTC. V usage is TRBV19 and J usage is TRBJ2-1; 11 bases agree with TRBD2. V lost 4 bases, J lost 4 bases, and 9 bases stayed unmatched. Germline V gene data show CDR1 as LNHDA and CDR2 as SQIVND (reference sequence). The CDR3 is 17 residues long.

The V and J genes are TRBV6-5 and TRBJ2-1; 7 positions match TRBD1. In germline, CDR1 is MNHEY, CDR2 SVGAGI. The CDR3 spans 15 residues. V lost 5 bases, J lost 6 bases, and 10 bases stayed unmatched. The CDR3 here is CASSHDRAPLNEQFF. In nucleotides, the CDR3 is TGTGCCAGCAGTCATGACAGGGCACCTCTCAATGAGCAGTTCTTC.

Notes on this clone: The same CDR3 can be traced to other DNA sequences in this sample. The chain links TRBV5-1 to TRBJ2-7; no definite D call. Germline values: CDR1 SGHRS, CDR2 YFSETQ. This CDR3 is 13 amino acids long. V was cut by 1 base and J by 2 bases, with 7 bases left in between. As DNA, the CDR3 is TGCGCCAGCAGCTTGAGTGGGACCTACGAGCAGTACTTC. Its protein is CASSLSGTYEQYF.

This rearrangement joins TRBV20-1 to TRBJ2-5; perhaps TRBD2 as D (6 bases). The tail of the sequence fits TRBJ2-7 better, so the J call may be wrong. Germline CDR1 reads DFQATT; CDR2 reads SNEGSKA (reference sequence). CDR3 length: 9 amino acids. The CDR3 here is CSAGGEQYF. CDR3 DNA sequence: TGCAGTGCCGGGGGCGAGCAGTACTTC.

J is TRBJ2-2 and V is TRBV11-2; D gene uncertain. There are 13 residues in the CDR3. V dropped 1 base and J dropped 14 bases, with 14 bases sitting between them. Germline V gene sequence: CDR1 SGHAT, CDR2 FQNNGV. The CDR3 here is CASSLGLSMALFF. The CDR3 DNA reads TGTGCCAGCAGCTTAGGGCTCAGTATGGCTCTGTTTTTT.

This chain links TRBV9 with TRBJ2-7; possible D gene TRBD2, 5 bases. The ends were cut back, 0 bases at V and 3 bases at J, with 13 bases in the middle. The CDR3 runs to 15 residues. The germline V gene has CDR1 SGDLS and CDR2 YYNGEE. The CDR3 nucleotides are TGTGCCAGCAGCGTAGATCCCAATCGGGGCTACGAGCAGTACTTC. Translating it yields CASSVDPNRGYEQYF.

The CDR3, as DNA: TGCGCCAGCAGCCAAGGATCAGGGTATGGGGAGCAGTACTTC. Its translation: CASSQGSGYGEQYF. This sequence joins TRBV4-1 and TRBJ2-5, with D possibly called TRBD1 or TRBD2 (5 bases each). Germline values: CDR1 MGHRA, CDR2 YSYEKL. V was clipped by 1 base and J by 11 bases, with 17 bases between them. The CDR3 is 14 amino acids.

The chain couples TRBV7-3 to TRBJ2-2, with 12 bases matching TRBD1. Germline V lookup: CDR1 SGHTA, CDR2 FQGTGA. This CDR3 is built from 15 residues. V shed 4 bases, J shed 14 bases, and the junction held 11 bases outside the gene matches. CDR3 in amino acids: CASSSFPGQGAGLFF. The CDR3 DNA sequence: TGTGCCAGCAGCTCATTCCCGGGACAGGGGGCAGGACTGTTTTTT. The full variable domain, with the rest looked up from reference TRBV7-3 and TRBJ2-2, is GAGVSQTPSNKVTEKGKYVELRCDPISGHTALYWYRQSLGQGPEFLIYFQGTGAADDSGLPNDRFFAVRPEGSVSTLKIQRTERGDSAVYLCASSSFPGQGAGLFFGEGSRLTVL.

In this sample, this clone turned up a few times. The gene calls are TRBV5-1 and TRBJ2-2; possibly TRBD1 or TRBD2 for D (5 bases each). The CDR3 extends over 13 amino acids. V was pared by 4 bases and J by 8 bases, with 12 bases between. Germline CDR1 reads SGHRS; CDR2 reads YFSETQ. The chain's CDR3 is CASSPTRGGELFF. The CDR3, as DNA: TGCGCCAGCAGCCCAACGAGGGGAGGGGAGCTGTTTTTT.

This chain links TRBV4-1 with TRBJ2-7; possibly TRBD1 for D (5 bases). Germline V lookup: CDR1 MGHRA, CDR2 YSYEKL. The CDR3 totals 14 residues. Trimming stripped 4 bases from V and 2 bases from J, with 12 bases between. CDR3 bases: TGCGCCAGCAGCCCGGCTGGCAGGGCCTACGAGCAGTACTTC. This gives the protein CASSPAGRAYEQYF.

CDR3 sequence (DNA): TGCAGCGTTGGGGGACAGGGGTTGGGTGAAAAACTGTTTTTT. This codes for CSVGGQGLGEKLFF. This chain connects TRBV29-1 to TRBJ1-4; 10 bases line up with TRBD1. Trimming took 4 bases from V and 7 from J; bases not matched to a gene: 6. Germline CDR1 SQVTM, CDR2 ANQGSEA. The CDR3 is made up of 14 amino acids.

The chain joins TRBV5-5 to TRBJ2-2; 8 positions match TRBD1. The germline CDR1 and CDR2 sequences are SGHKS and YYEKEE (reference sequence). This CDR3 contains 17 residues. V dropped 1 base and J dropped 4; count of bases not matched to a gene: 9. DNA of the CDR3: TGTGCCAGCAGCTTGACCTCGGGACAGGTGGTCACCGGGGAGCTGTTTTTT. The encoded protein is CASSLTSGQVVTGELFF. Full variable domain (missing parts from reference TRBV5-5 and TRBJ2-2): DAGVTQSPTHLIKTRGQQVTLRCSPISGHKSVSWYQQVLGQGPQFIFQYYEKEERGRGNFPDRFSARQFPNYSSELNVNALLLGDSALYLCASSLTSGQVVTGELFFGEGSRLTVL.

The chain links TRBV14 to TRBJ2-7; D is unresolved. Looked up from germline, CDR1 is SGHDN and CDR2 is FVKESK. Between the trimmed V and J ends, which lost 1 base and 5 bases, there was a span of 3 bases. There are 11 residues in the CDR3. The CDR3 DNA follows: TGTGCCAGCAGCCAAGCCAACGAGCAGTACTTC. Its protein is CASSQANEQYF.

The rearrangement joins TRBV5-5 to TRBJ2-5, with 9 bases aligning to TRBD2. The CDR3 extends over 16 amino acids. Germline trimming cut 2 bases from V and 2 bases from J; bases unmatched to any gene: 7. Germline loops: CDR1 SGHKS, CDR2 YYEKEE (reference sequence). CDR3 sequence: CASSFRLAAIQETQYF. The CDR3 DNA is TGTGCCAGCAGCTTCCGACTAGCGGCCATTCAAGAGACCCAGTACTTC. The full variable domain, with the rest looked up from reference TRBV5-5 and TRBJ2-5, is DAGVTQSPTHLIKTRGQQVTLRCSPISGHKSVSWYQQVLGQGPQFIFQYYEKEERGRGNFPDRFSARQFPNYSSELNVNALLLGDSALYLCASSFRLAAIQETQYFGPGTRLLVL.

The CDR3 protein is CASSLGTATDTQYF. The CDR3, as DNA: TGTGCCAGCAGCTTGGGGACAGCGACAGATACGCAGTATTTT. This chain uses TRBV5-4 with TRBJ2-3, with D possibly TRBD1 on 6 matching bases. Germline V CDR1 and CDR2: SGHNT, YYREEE (reference sequence). V shed 0 bases and J shed 3 bases, with 8 bases lying between them. The CDR3 totals 14 residues.

The chain uses TRBV10-3 and TRBJ1-2, with D uncertain. Trimming cost V 4 bases and J 0 bases, with 6 bases left between them. Germline V gene lookup returns CDR1 ENHRY and CDR2 SYGVKD. CDR3 length: 13 residues. This CDR3 is CAISGSTNYGYTF. The DNA for the CDR3 is TGTGCCATCAGTGGTTCGACTAACTATGGCTACACCTTC.

This chain joins TRBV18 and TRBJ1-5; possibly TRBD1 for D (5 bases). Germline assignment: CDR1 KGHSH and CDR2 LQKENI. The CDR3 length is 13 residues. V dropped 5 bases and J dropped 7 bases, with 12 bases sitting between them. The CDR3 protein is CASSWGGEQPQHF. DNA of the CDR3: TGTGCCAGCTCATGGGGGGGTGAGCAGCCCCAGCATTTT.